A selection of T cell receptor beta chains follows, all from one sample in a study of blood T cell repertoires in COVID-19. Clones were read by immunoSEQ multiplex PCR, and TCRdb kept only the in-frame ones, dropping some. The data show approximately 46,000 clones, over 80% seen once. Sequencing was carried out using peripheral blood. These receptors originate from a human donor in a cohort sampled during active COVID-19. CDR3s leave out the opening cysteine and the closing phenylalanine or tryptophan. A row's size may be missing; if present it is once, few, many or a size class.

cdr3_length j_call v_call clone_size cdr3_aa
13 TRBJ1-1 TRBV7-3 few ASSRNGQGGTEAF
15 TRBJ2-1 TRBV11-3 - ASSFGLADVSYNEQF
13 TRBJ1-1 TRBV4-1 - ASSYSGTGGTEAF
13 TRBJ2-7 TRBV11-2 - ASRQWGRSSYEQY
11 TRBJ1-2 TRBV19 - ASETQGDYGYT
9 TRBJ1-1 TRBV20-1 medium-sized SAGSQNEAF
14 TRBJ2-1 TRBV9 many ASSVGVGLTMNEQF
13 TRBJ1-6 TRBV7-9 - ASSPPGQGVSPLH
12 TRBJ1-1 TRBV7-2 - ASSPGTGSHVAF
15 TRBJ1-2 TRBV5-4 - ASSLALRGRGNYGYT
11 TRBJ2-7 TRBV30 - AWSGGQTHEQY
13 TRBJ2-5 TRBV9 - ASSPLGLPQETQY
13 TRBJ1-2 TRBV4-3 - ASSPNQGSDYGYT
11 TRBJ2-5 TRBV30 - AWSVQGRETQY
10 TRBJ1-1 TRBV11-2 few ASSFTGPEAF
11 TRBJ1-5 TRBV29-1 - SASGGGNQPQH
13 TRBJ2-1 TRBV29-1 - SVVGGQGPYNEQF
13 TRBJ1-5 TRBV28 - ASREAGGSNQPQH
12 TRBJ1-1 TRBV30 - ALDGDRLGWQAF
15 TRBJ1-3 TRBV2 - ASSEYLAGISGNTIY
14 TRBJ2-7 TRBV14 - ASSTVAGSPLYEQY
10 TRBJ2-7 TRBV2 - AASQQGYEQY
16 TRBJ1-1 TRBV7-2 - ASSPHSSTGRVYTEAF
13 TRBJ1-5 TRBV9 large ASSGLGDSNQPQH
11 TRBJ1-2 TRBV5-1 - ASSFQGAKGYT
15 TRBJ1-5 TRBV4-1 - ASSQEGGQGMVQPQH
13 TRBJ2-5 TRBV18 - ASSPRTSGGETQY
11 TRBJ2-7 TRBV24-1 - ATMGQNSYEQY
15 TRBJ1-6 TRBV28 - ASSLKDRRSYNSPLH
13 TRBJ1-6 TRBV6-2/TRBV6-3 - ASSYSTGVSSPLH
14 TRBJ2-6 TRBV28 - ASSPGTGTGANVLT
11 TRBJ2-5 TRBV7-8 - ASSSKYQETQY
12 TRBJ1-6 TRBV3-1/TRBV3-2 - ASSALPQDSPLH
16 TRBJ1-3 TRBV4-1 - ASSQLGQQFFSGNTIY
13 TRBJ2-1 TRBV10-3 - AISEFNSLDNEQF
13 TRBJ1-1 TRBV10-2 - ASRSGHSSLTEAF
12 TRBJ1-1 TRBV3-1/TRBV3-2 - ASSQDTGGREAF
12 TRBJ2-3 TRBV6-6 - ASSYIQGTDTQY
12 TRBJ1-5 TRBV19 - ASSIGQSPQPQH
11 TRBJ1-5 TRBV19 once ASRLQGNQPQH
9 TRBJ2-5 TRBV20-1 - SADTEETQY
12 TRBJ1-1 TRBV5-6 - ASSSGQVNTEAF
10 TRBJ2-7 TRBV12-3/TRBV12-4 - ASSLRAYEQY
10 TRBJ1-1 TRBV30 - AWSSRGTEAF
14 TRBJ1-6 TRBV5-1 once ASSDGTGGYNSPLH
16 TRBJ2-7 TRBV21-1 - ASSMTSGGSPRSYEQY
9 TRBJ1-1 TRBV29-1 once SVERENEAF
12 TRBJ1-1 TRBV4-1 once ASKIIRTGTEAF
11 TRBJ1-2 TRBV5-6 - ASSRTGWEGYT
10 TRBJ1-2 TRBV10-3 - AISLQGTGYT
12 TRBJ1-3 TRBV29-1 - SVTMVATGNTIY
13 TRBJ1-5 TRBV7-2 - ASSLERAANQPQH
10 TRBJ1-2 TRBV2 - ASSEGSDGYT
13 TRBJ2-7 TRBV7-2 - ASSSTGTGAGEQY
13 TRBJ2-7 TRBV6-5 - ASSYSSGIVYEQY